This record concerns one TCR beta chain sequence. These data come from a study of control samples from healthy donors and cancer patients. The V gene's germline CDR1 is SNHLY and CDR2 FYNNEI. CDR3 size: 14 residues. With V trimmed by 6 bases and J by 1 base, 1 base remained unmatched. The protocol was immunoSEQ multiplex PCR, while the TCRdb copy is restricted to in-frame clones and leaves out a portion. This table holds about 140,000 clones, around 85% found once. The receptor was derived from a young woman in good health. The sample consisted of blood. V is TRBV2 and J is TRBJ2-2, with 8 bases aligning to TRBD2. CDR3 in amino acids: CASRLAENTGELFF. As DNA, the CDR3 is TGTGCCAGCAGACTAGCGGAGAACACCGGGGAGCTGTTTTTT.